This TCR beta chain was recorded in a study of OX40 agonist ivuxolimab in advanced cancers. In the study overall: Patients undergoing dose escalation presented with hepatocellular carcinoma, melanoma, renal cell or head and neck cancer.

Sequenced by immunoSEQ multiplex PCR; TCRdb stores in-frame clones only, minus some. The sample holds tens of thousands of clones; roughly nine tenths are singletons and the top ten take roughly 20%. The V gene end was trimmed by 3 bases and the J gene end by 2 bases; junction bases not matched to a gene: 1. The CDR3 contains 15 residues. Germline CDR1 reads MNHNS; CDR2 reads SASEGT. The material sequenced was CD4+ or CD8+ T cells sorted from blood, taken in a trial of the OX40 agonist ivuxolimab. The V and J genes are TRBV6-1 and TRBJ2-7; 13 positions match TRBD2. This sequence originates from an adult with an advanced solid tumor such as melanoma, head and neck, liver or kidney cancer. The DNA of the CDR3 is TGTGCCAGCAGTGAGGGACTAGCGGGGACCTACGAGCAGTACTTC. Translating gives CASSEGLAGTYEQYF.